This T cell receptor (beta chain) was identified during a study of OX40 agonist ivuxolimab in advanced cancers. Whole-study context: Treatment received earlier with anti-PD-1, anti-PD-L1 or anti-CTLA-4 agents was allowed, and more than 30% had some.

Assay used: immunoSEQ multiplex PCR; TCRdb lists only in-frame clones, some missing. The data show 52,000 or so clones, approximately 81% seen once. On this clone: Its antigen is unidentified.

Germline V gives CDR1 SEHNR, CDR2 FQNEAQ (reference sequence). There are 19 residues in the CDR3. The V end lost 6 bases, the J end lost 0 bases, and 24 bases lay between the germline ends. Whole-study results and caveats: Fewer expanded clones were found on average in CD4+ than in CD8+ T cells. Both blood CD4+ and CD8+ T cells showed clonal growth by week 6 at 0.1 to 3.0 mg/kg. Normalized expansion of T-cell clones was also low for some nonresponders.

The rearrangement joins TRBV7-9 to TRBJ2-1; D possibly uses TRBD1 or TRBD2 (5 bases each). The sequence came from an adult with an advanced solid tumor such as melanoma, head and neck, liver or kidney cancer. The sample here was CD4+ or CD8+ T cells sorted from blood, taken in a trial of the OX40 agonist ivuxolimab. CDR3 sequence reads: CASSGDGGRVDSSYNEQFF. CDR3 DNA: TGTGCCAGCAGTGGGGACGGCGGCCGGGTCGATAGCTCCTACAATGAGCAGTTCTTC.